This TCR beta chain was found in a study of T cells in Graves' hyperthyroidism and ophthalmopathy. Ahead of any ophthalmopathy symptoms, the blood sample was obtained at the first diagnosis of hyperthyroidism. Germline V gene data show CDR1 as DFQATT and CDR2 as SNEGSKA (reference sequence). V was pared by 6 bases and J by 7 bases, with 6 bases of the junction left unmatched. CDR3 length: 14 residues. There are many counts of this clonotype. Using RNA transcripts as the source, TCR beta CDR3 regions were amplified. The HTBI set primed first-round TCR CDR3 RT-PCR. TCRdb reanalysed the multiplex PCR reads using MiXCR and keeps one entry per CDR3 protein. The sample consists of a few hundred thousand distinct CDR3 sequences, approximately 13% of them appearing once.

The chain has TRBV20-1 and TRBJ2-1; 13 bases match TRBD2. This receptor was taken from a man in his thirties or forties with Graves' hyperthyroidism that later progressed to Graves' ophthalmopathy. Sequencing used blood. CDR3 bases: TGCAGTGCAACTAGCGGGGGGGCCGAGAATGAGCAGTTCTTC. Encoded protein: CSATSGGAENEQFF.